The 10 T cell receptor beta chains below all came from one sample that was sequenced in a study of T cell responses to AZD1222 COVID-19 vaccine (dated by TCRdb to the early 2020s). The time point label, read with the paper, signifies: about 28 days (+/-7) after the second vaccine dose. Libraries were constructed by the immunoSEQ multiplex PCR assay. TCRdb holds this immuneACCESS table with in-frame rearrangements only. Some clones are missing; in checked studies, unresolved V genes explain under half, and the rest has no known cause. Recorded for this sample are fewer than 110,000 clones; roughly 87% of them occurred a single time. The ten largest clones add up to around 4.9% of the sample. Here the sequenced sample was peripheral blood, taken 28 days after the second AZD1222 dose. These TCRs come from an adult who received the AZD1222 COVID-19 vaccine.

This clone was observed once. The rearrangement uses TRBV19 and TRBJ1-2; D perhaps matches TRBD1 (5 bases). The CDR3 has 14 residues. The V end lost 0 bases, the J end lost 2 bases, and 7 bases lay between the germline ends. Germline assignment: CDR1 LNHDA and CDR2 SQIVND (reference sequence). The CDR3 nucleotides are TGTGCCAGTAGTATAGACAAGGGGAACTATGGCTACACCTTC. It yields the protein CASSIDKGNYGYTF.

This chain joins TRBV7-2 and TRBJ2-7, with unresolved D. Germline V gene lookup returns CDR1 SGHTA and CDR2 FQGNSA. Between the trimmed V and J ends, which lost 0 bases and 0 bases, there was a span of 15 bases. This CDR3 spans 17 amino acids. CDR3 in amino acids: CASSLAPRRLSSYEQYF. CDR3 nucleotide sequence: TGTGCCAGCAGCTTAGCGCCCCGCCGCCTGAGCTCCTACGAGCAGTACTTC.

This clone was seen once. CDR3 region: CASSPIRVSYNEQFF. CDR3 in DNA: TGCGCCAGCAGCCCGATCAGGGTTTCCTACAATGAGCAGTTCTTC. The chain couples TRBV5-1 to TRBJ2-1; a possible D gene is TRBD1 (5 bases). The CDR3 is 15 residues long. Germline V lookup: CDR1 SGHRS, CDR2 YFSETQ. Trimming took off 4 bases at V and 1 base at J, with 12 bases between the two ends.

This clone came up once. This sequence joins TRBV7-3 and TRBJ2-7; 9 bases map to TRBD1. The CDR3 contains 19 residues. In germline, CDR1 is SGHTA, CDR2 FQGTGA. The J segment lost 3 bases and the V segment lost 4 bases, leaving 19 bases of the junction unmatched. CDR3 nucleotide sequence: TGTGCCAGCAGCTCTGACAACAGGTTAACCGGGACAGGGTACTACGAGCAGTACTTC. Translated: CASSSDNRLTGTGYYEQYF.

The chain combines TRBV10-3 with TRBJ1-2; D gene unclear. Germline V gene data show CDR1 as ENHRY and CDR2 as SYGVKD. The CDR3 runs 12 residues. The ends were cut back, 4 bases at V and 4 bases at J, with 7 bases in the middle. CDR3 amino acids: CAISGTGYGYTF. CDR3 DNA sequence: TGTGCCATCAGTGGGACGGGCTATGGCTACACCTTC.

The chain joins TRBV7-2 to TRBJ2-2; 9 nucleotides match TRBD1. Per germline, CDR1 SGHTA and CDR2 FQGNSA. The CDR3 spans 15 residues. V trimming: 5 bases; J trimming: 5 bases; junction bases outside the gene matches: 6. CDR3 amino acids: CASSPRQGGTGELFF. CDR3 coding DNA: TGTGCCAGCAGCCCACGACAGGGGGGGACCGGGGAGCTGTTTTTT.

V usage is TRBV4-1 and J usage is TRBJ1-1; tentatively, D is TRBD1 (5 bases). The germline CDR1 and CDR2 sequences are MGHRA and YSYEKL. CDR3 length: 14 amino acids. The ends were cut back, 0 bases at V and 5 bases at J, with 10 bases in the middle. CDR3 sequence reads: CASSQDWGETEAFF. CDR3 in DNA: TGCGCCAGCAGCCAAGATTGGGGGGAAACTGAAGCTTTCTTT.

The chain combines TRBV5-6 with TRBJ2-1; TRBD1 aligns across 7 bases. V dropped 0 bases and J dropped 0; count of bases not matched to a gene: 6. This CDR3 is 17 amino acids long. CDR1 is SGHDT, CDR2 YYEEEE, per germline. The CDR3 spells CASSLAPPGGSYNEQFF. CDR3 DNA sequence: TGTGCCAGCAGCTTGGCCCCGCCAGGGGGCTCCTACAATGAGCAGTTCTTC.

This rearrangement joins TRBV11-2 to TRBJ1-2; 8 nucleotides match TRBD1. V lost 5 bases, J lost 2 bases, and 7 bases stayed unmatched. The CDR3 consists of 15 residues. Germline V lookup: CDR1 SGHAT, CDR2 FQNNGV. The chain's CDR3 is CASSTRQGRNYGYTF. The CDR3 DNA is TGTGCCAGCAGCACCCGACAGGGGCGAAACTATGGCTACACCTTC.

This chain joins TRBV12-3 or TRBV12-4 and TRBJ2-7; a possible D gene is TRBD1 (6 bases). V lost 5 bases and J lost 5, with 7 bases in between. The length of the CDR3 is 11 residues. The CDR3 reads CASSQGNEQYF. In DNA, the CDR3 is TGTGCCAGCAGTCAGGGGAACGAGCAGTACTTC.